These 5 T cell receptor beta chains were sequenced from one sample in a study of blood T cell repertoires in COVID-19. Generated by immunoSEQ multiplex PCR, the TCRdb table keeps only in-frame clones and is missing some. The sample includes about 210,000 clones, around four fifths of them seen just once. The sequenced sample consisted of peripheral blood. The receptors were gathered from a woman aged 50 to 60 with active or convalescent COVID-19.

The V call is TRBV25-1, the J call TRBJ1-2; 10 bases agree with TRBD1. This CDR3 comprises 14 residues. The junction had 1 base not matched to a gene; V was cut back by 1 base and J by 5 bases. Germline loops: CDR1 MGHDK, CDR2 SYGVNS. DNA of the CDR3: TGTGCCAGCAGTGAATTGGGACAGGGGTATGGCTACACCTTC. It is translated as CASSELGQGYGYTF.

This sequence joins TRBV9 and TRBJ2-7; no firm D call. The CDR3 sequence is 17 residues long. Trimming pared 4 bases from V and 2 bases from J, leaving 22 bases between. From germline, CDR1 is SGDLS and CDR2 YYNGEE. This chain's CDR3 is CASSLSPSGLGAYEQYF. The CDR3 nucleotides are TGTGCCAGCAGCTTATCCCCGTCTGGTCTAGGCGCCTACGAGCAGTACTTC. Full variable domain (missing parts from reference TRBV9 and TRBJ2-7): DSGVTQTPKHLITATGQRVTLRCSPRSGDLSVYWYQQSLDQGLQFLIQYYNGEERAKGNILERFSAQQFPDLHSELNLSSLELGDSALYFCASSLSPSGLGAYEQYFGPGTRLTVT.

V usage is TRBV7-8 and J usage is TRBJ1-1, with 7 bases that match TRBD1. Trimming cost V 6 bases and J 4 bases; bases outside gene matches: 11. The CDR3 consists of 15 residues. The germline CDR1 and CDR2 sequences are SGHVS and FQNEAQ. This chain's CDR3 is CASRPSTTGTTEAFF. The CDR3 DNA follows: TGTGCCAGCAGACCTAGTACGACAGGGACCACTGAAGCTTTCTTT. Full variable domain (outside the CDR3, taken from reference TRBV7-8 and TRBJ1-1): GAGVSQSPRYKVAKRGQDVALRCDPISGHVSLFWYQQALGQGPEFLTYFQNEAQLDKSGLPSDRFFAERPEGSVSTLKIQRTQQEDSAVYLCASRPSTTGTTEAFFGQGTRLTVV.

The V call is TRBV27, the J call TRBJ1-2; no clear D gene. The germline CDR1 and CDR2 sequences are MNHEY and SMNVEV (reference sequence). Trimming shortened V by 6 bases and J by 6 bases, and 14 bases separated the two germline ends. There are 13 residues in the CDR3. CDR3 region: CASRGEWFHGYTF. The CDR3 DNA reads TGTGCCAGCAGGGGAGAGTGGTTCCATGGCTACACCTTC.

This chain links TRBV7-9 with TRBJ1-1, with D possibly being TRBD1 (5 bases). Germline V gives CDR1 SEHNR, CDR2 FQNEAQ (reference sequence). CDR3 length equals 14 residues. The V end lost 2 bases, the J end lost 10 bases, and 17 bases lay between the germline ends. The CDR3 DNA follows: TGTGCCAGCAGCTTAACGGGGGTCATAGGAGGAGCTTTCTTT. Translating it yields CASSLTGVIGGAFF.